The 15 T cell receptor beta chains presented below share a single source sample, sequenced in a study of shared clonotypes between healthy human individuals. The method was immunoSEQ multiplex PCR; TCRdb's version includes in-frame clones alone and lacks a portion of them. The sample carries about 600,000 clones, 95% to 98% recorded once. Positive CCR7 selection of CD45RO-negative cells yielded the naive CD8 cells, and terminally differentiated effector memory CD45RA+ cells were excluded. The sample comprised naive CD8+ T cells sorted from blood. The source is a man aged 25-40 years in good health.

The chain joins TRBV9 to TRBJ2-1, with D perhaps matching TRBD2 (6 bases). CDR1 SGDLS and CDR2 YYNGEE come from the germline V gene. Trimming shortened V by 3 bases and J by 7 bases, and 17 bases separated the two germline ends. The CDR3 is 15 residues long. In DNA, the CDR3 is TGTGCCAGCAGCGGGAGGGACCGAAGTAGGAATGAGCAGTTCTTC. This encodes CASSGRDRSRNEQFF.

The chain uses TRBV7-9 and TRBJ2-3, with D possibly TRBD1 on 5 matching bases. CDR3 length: 17 amino acids. CDR1 is SEHNR and CDR2 is FQNEAQ in the germline V gene (reference sequence). V shed 1 base and J shed 2 bases, with 16 bases lying between them. This CDR3 reads CASSLEVQWGYTDTQYF. The CDR3 DNA follows: TGTGCCAGCAGCTTAGAAGTCCAGTGGGGCTACACAGATACGCAGTATTTT.

The chain carries TRBV18 and TRBJ2-7; 7 bases are shared with TRBD1. The ends lost 0 bases at V and 0 bases at J; junction bases unmatched: 2. The CDR3 covers 15 residues. The germline V gene encodes CDR1 KGHSH and CDR2 LQKENI. DNA of the CDR3: TGTGCCAGCTCACCACCGGACAGGACCTCCTACGAGCAGTACTTC. Translating it yields CASSPPDRTSYEQYF.

The chain couples TRBV2 to TRBJ2-7, with D tentatively TRBD1 (5 bases). The V gene's germline CDR1 is SNHLY and CDR2 FYNNEI. The ends were cut back, 2 bases at V and 6 bases at J, with 11 bases in the middle. The CDR3 loop spans 13 amino acids. In DNA, the CDR3 is TGTGCCAGCAGTGAATTCAGGGCTGGCGAGCAGTACTTC. As protein: CASSEFRAGEQYF.

The J gene is TRBJ2-7, the V gene TRBV27; 9 bases map to TRBD2. The germline V gene encodes CDR1 MNHEY and CDR2 SMNVEV (reference sequence). This CDR3 spans 15 amino acids. V shed 2 bases and J 1 base; nucleotides not matched to a gene: 3. CDR3 loop: CASSLRAGGSYEQYF. The CDR3 nucleotides read TGTGCCAGCAGTTTAAGAGCGGGAGGATCCTACGAGCAGTACTTC.

Comment on this clone: The same CDR3 is also encoded by other DNA sequences in this sample. This chain links TRBV5-4 with TRBJ2-7, with D possibly matching TRBD2 (6 bases). The germline gives CDR1 SGHNT, CDR2 YYREEE (reference sequence). The CDR3 has 12 amino acids. V was trimmed by 3 bases and J by 5 bases, leaving 9 bases between them. The CDR3 here is CASSWTGDEQYF. For the CDR3, the DNA is TGTGCCAGCAGCTGGACGGGAGACGAGCAGTACTTC.

The chain combines TRBV6-5 with TRBJ2-7; either TRBD1 or TRBD2 may fit D (5 bases each). Trimming pared 4 bases from V and 4 bases from J, leaving 17 bases between. The CDR3 has 15 amino acids. Germline V lookup: CDR1 MNHEY, CDR2 SVGAGI. The CDR3 spells CASSFEGPTTYEQYF. CDR3 sequence (DNA): TGTGCCAGCAGTTTTGAGGGACCTACTACATACGAGCAGTACTTC.

In the case of this clone: Other DNA sequences in the same sample also yield this CDR3. The chain carries TRBV19 and TRBJ1-5; no firm D call. The CDR3 has 15 residues. V gave up 3 bases and J gave up 0 bases, with 9 bases separating them. Per germline, CDR1 LNHDA and CDR2 SQIVND (reference sequence). The CDR3 spells CASSISGYSNQPQHF. CDR3 DNA sequence: TGTGCCAGTAGTATCTCAGGTTATAGCAATCAGCCCCAGCATTTT.

The chain recombines TRBV7-9 with TRBJ2-1; TRBD1 is a possible D gene (6 bases). Germline V gene lookup returns CDR1 SEHNR and CDR2 FQNEAQ (reference sequence). The CDR3 has 12 amino acids. The CDR3 DNA is TGTGCGAAGGGGGAGTCCTACAATGAGCAGTTCTTC. Residues: CAKGESYNEQFF.

CDR3 bases: TGTGCCAGCAGCTCGAGCGGGAGCCTCTACAATGAGCAGTTCTTC. The encoded protein is CASSSSGSLYNEQFF. The chain links TRBV2 to TRBJ2-1, with 8 bases identical to TRBD2. This CDR3 region has 15 residues. V lost 6 bases, J lost 3 bases, and 7 bases stayed unmatched. The V gene's germline CDR1 is SNHLY and CDR2 FYNNEI.

The chain combines TRBV9 with TRBJ2-3; D might be TRBD2 (6 bases). CDR1 is SGDLS and CDR2 is YYNGEE in the germline V gene. This CDR3 has 15 residues. V was cut by 0 bases and J by 1 base, with 9 bases left in between. CDR3 region: CASSVVGGGTDTQYF. The DNA of the CDR3 is TGTGCCAGCAGCGTAGTTGGAGGGGGCACAGATACGCAGTATTTT.

The V gene is TRBV10-1, the J gene TRBJ1-2; a possible D gene is TRBD1 (6 bases). Germline V gene data show CDR1 as WNHNN and CDR2 as SYGVQD (reference sequence). Trimming stripped 3 bases from V and 7 bases from J, with 9 bases between. The CDR3 covers 12 residues. CDR3 loop: CASSEDRLGYTF. As DNA, the CDR3 is TGCGCCAGCAGTGAAGACAGGCTTGGCTACACCTTC.

The rearrangement uses TRBV5-1 and TRBJ2-3; 9 bases are a match to TRBD1. Germline-derived CDR1 and CDR2 are SGHRS and YFSETQ. V dropped 3 bases and J dropped 4; count of bases not matched to a gene: 6. The CDR3 totals 15 residues. Here the CDR3 reads CASSSSTGGADTQYF. CDR3 in DNA: TGCGCCAGCAGCTCATCCACAGGGGGCGCAGATACGCAGTATTTT.

V and J are TRBV4-2 and TRBJ2-7, with D perhaps being TRBD1 or TRBD2 (6 bases each). CDR3 length: 15 residues. CDR1 and CDR2 from the germline V gene are LGHNA and YNFKEQ. The V gene lost 1 base and the J gene lost 3 bases, with 13 bases spanning the gap. The CDR3 DNA reads TGTGCCAGCAGCCAAGGCCCGGGGGCCGGCTACGAGCAGTACTTC. This sequence encodes CASSQGPGAGYEQYF.

This chain uses TRBV5-5 with TRBJ2-1; weak D call: TRBD2 (6 bases). This CDR3 has 14 amino acids. The V end was cut by 4 bases, the J end by 3 bases, with 11 bases between. Germline assignment: CDR1 SGHKS and CDR2 YYEKEE (reference sequence). CDR3 residues: CASSPGGDYNEQFF. The CDR3 DNA reads TGTGCCAGCAGCCCCGGAGGGGACTACAATGAGCAGTTCTTC. The full variable domain, rest sourced from reference TRBV5-5 and TRBJ2-1, is DAGVTQSPTHLIKTRGQQVTLRCSPISGHKSVSWYQQVLGQGPQFIFQYYEKEERGRGNFPDRFSARQFPNYSSELNVNALLLGDSALYLCASSPGGDYNEQFFGPGTRLTVL.